Each of the 8 T cell receptor beta chains below was sequenced from the same sample in a study of cytomegalovirus exposure and HLA in healthy donors. Using immunoSEQ multiplex PCR, the repertoire was profiled, and TCRdb retains in-frame clones only, with some absent. The sample consists of roughly 68,000 clones, 85% to 90% of them appearing once. Sequencing was performed on PBMCs. The receptor source for this set is a woman aged 18-29 years in good health and CMV-seronegative.

This clone was observed once. The chain links TRBV28 to TRBJ1-5, with a weak D call TRBD1 (6 bases). The germline gives CDR1 MDHEN, CDR2 SYDVKM. The V end was cut by 4 bases, the J end by 3 bases, with 13 bases between. There are 15 residues in the CDR3. The CDR3 loop reads CASSSWTELNQPQHF. The CDR3 coding sequence is TGTGCCAGCAGTTCGTGGACAGAGCTCAATCAGCCCCAGCATTTT.

This chain connects TRBV19 to TRBJ2-2, with 8 bases that match TRBD2. Germline CDR1 reads LNHDA; CDR2 reads SQIVND (reference sequence). There are 15 residues in the CDR3. The V segment lost 5 bases and the J segment 3 bases; nucleotides outside the gene matches: 5. CDR3 residues: CASSRGTSDTGELFF. The CDR3 DNA reads as TGTGCCAGTAGTCGGGGGACTAGTGACACCGGGGAGCTGTTTTTT. The full variable domain, completed using reference TRBV19 and TRBJ2-2, is DGGITQSPKYLFRKEGQNVTLSCEQNLNHDAMYWYRQDPGQGLRLIYYSQIVNDFQKGDIAEGYSVSREKKESFPLTVTSAQKNPTAFYLCASSRGTSDTGELFFGEGSRLTVL.

This chain's CDR3 is CASRQGPYEQYF. The CDR3 coding sequence is TGTGCCAGCAGACAGGGGCCCTACGAGCAGTACTTC. The chain recombines TRBV6-6 with TRBJ2-7; TRBD1 matches at 7 bases. Germline V gene data show CDR1 as MNHNY and CDR2 as SVGAGI (reference sequence). With 6 bases clipped from V and 2 bases from J, the junction kept 1 base outside the gene matches. CDR3 length: 12 amino acids.

This sequence joins TRBV6-4 and TRBJ2-7; a possible D gene is TRBD1 (6 bases). The germline gives CDR1 MRHNA, CDR2 SNTAGT. The CDR3 totals 15 residues. V dropped 6 bases and J dropped 2 bases, with 17 bases sitting between them. The CDR3 DNA is TGTGCCAGCAGCCCCGTAGGGGGTCCGACCTACGAGCAGTACTTC. It is translated as CASSPVGGPTYEQYF.

This chain joins TRBV2 and TRBJ1-5; TRBD1 is a possible D gene (6 bases). The CDR3 is made up of 15 amino acids. With 3 bases removed from V and 4 bases from J, the gap between germline ends came to 13 bases. Per the germline V gene, CDR1 is SNHLY and CDR2 is FYNNEI. The CDR3 DNA reads TGTGCCAGCAGTGATAGGACAGCCCTAAATCAGCCCCAGCATTTT. Translated, it gives CASSDRTALNQPQHF. Full variable domain (remainder filled in from reference TRBV2 and TRBJ1-5): EPEVTQTPSHQVTQMGQEVILRCVPISNHLYFYWYRQILGQKVEFLVSFYNNEISEKSEIFDDQFSVERPDGSNFTLKIRSTKLEDSAMYFCASSDRTALNQPQHFGDGTRLSIL.

The V gene is TRBV30, the J gene TRBJ1-2; a weak D match, TRBD1 (5 bases). Germline V gene lookup returns CDR1 GTSNPN and CDR2 SVGIG (reference sequence). Deletions cut 4 bases from V and 4 bases from J, with 13 bases between. The CDR3 has 13 residues. CDR3 sequence: CAWTREVGYGYTF. The CDR3 coding sequence is TGTGCCTGGACCAGGGAAGTTGGCTATGGCTACACCTTC.

This chain uses TRBV28 with TRBJ2-1, with 10 bases aligning to TRBD2. The V segment lost 5 bases and the J segment 0 bases; nucleotides outside the gene matches: 13. The CDR3 extends over 19 amino acids. Germline V CDR1 and CDR2: MDHEN, SYDVKM. CDR3 DNA sequence: TGTGCCAGCAGTCCCGGTCTACTAGCGGGGCAAACCTCCTACAATGAGCAGTTCTTC. Translated, it gives CASSPGLLAGQTSYNEQFF. The complete variable domain, with remaining parts taken from reference TRBV28 and TRBJ2-1, reads DVKVTQSSRYLVKRTGEKVFLECVQDMDHENMFWYRQDPGLGLRLIYFSYDVKMKEKGDIPEGYSVSREKKERFSLILESASTNQTSMYLCASSPGLLAGQTSYNEQFFGPGTRLTVL.

V gene TRBV19 combines with J gene TRBJ2-7, with a tentative D call TRBD1 (7 bases). V lost 5 bases to trimming and J lost 6 bases, with 17 bases between them. The CDR3 consists of 14 residues. Per germline, CDR1 LNHDA and CDR2 SQIVND (reference sequence). CDR3 residues: CASSAGQGVREQYF. The CDR3 DNA sequence: TGTGCCAGTAGTGCGGGGCAGGGGGTGCGCGAGCAGTACTTC.